Listed below are T cell receptor beta chains from one sample, sequenced in a study of cytomegalovirus exposure and HLA in healthy donors. Sequencing used immunoSEQ multiplex PCR; TCRdb keeps in-frame clones, though not all of them. The sample holds some 220,000 clones; around 78% are singletons and the top ten take 0.45% to 0.5%. The specimen was PBMCs. The receptors come from a boy younger than 18 in good health and CMV-seronegative. CDR3s include the opening cysteine and the closing phenylalanine or tryptophan. The D gene is left open where the match is weak. Size values are once, few and many counts, or a class for expanded clones, and some rows have none.

.,.,TRBV11-3,TRBJ2-5,CASSPLLRGGETQYF,TGTGCCAGCAGCCCACTTCTCCGGGGAGGAGAGACCCAGTACTTC
.,.,TRBV2,TRBJ1-5,CASSGGQVHQPQHF,TGTGCCAGCAGTGGGGGCCAGGTACATCAGCCCCAGCATTTT
.,.,TRBV5-6,TRBJ2-7,CASSLAPGQTYEQYF,TGTGCCAGCAGCTTGGCCCCAGGGCAGACCTACGAGCAGTACTTC
.,.,TRBV18,TRBJ1-3,CASSLQLSSGNTIYF,TGTGCCAGCTCACTACAGCTGAGCTCTGGAAACACCATATATTTT
TRBD1,once,TRBV2,TRBJ1-2,CASSDRGVNGYTF,TGTGCCAGCAGCGACAGGGGTGTGAATGGCTACACCTTC
TRBD2,few,TRBV13,TRBJ2-7,CASSLGGSGSGNEQYF,TGTGCCAGCAGCTTAGGGGGAAGCGGGAGCGGCAACGAGCAGTACTTC
.,.,TRBV5-1,TRBJ1-6,CASSLGGNNSPLHF,TGCGCCAGCAGCTTGGGAGGGAATAATTCACCCCTCCACTTT
TRBD1,.,TRBV9,TRBJ1-1,CASSVDVRGTEAFF,TGTGCCAGCAGCGTAGACGTCAGGGGGACTGAAGCTTTCTTT
.,.,TRBV6-5,TRBJ2-5,CASTPWGGGETQYF,TGTGCCAGCACTCCCTGGGGGGGCGGCGAGACCCAGTACTTC
TRBD2,few,TRBV6-6,TRBJ2-1,CASRLAGDSNEQFF,TGTGCCAGTAGACTAGCGGGGGATTCGAATGAGCAGTTCTTC
TRBD2,.,TRBV9,TRBJ2-3,CASSGGPSGMEDTQYF,TGTGCCAGCAGTGGTGGTCCTAGCGGGATGGAAGATACGCAGTATTTT
TRBD1,.,TRBV7-9,TRBJ2-2,CASSHPQGWRELFF,TGTGCCAGCAGCCACCCACAGGGGTGGCGGGAGCTGTTTTTT
.,.,TRBV5-6,TRBJ2-7,CASSFYQTESYEQYF,TGTGCCAGCAGCTTCTACCAGACGGAGTCCTACGAGCAGTACTTC
.,.,TRBV7-2,TRBJ1-5,CASSLVSQPQHF,TGTGCCAGCAGCTTAGTATCTCAGCCCCAGCATTTT
.,.,TRBV9,TRBJ1-3,CASSAAEGAGNTIYF,TGTGCCAGCAGCGCTGCTGAGGGCGCTGGAAACACCATATATTTT
TRBD1,once,TRBV6-1,TRBJ1-1,CASSHRTGEVPEAFF,TGTGCCAGCAGTCACCGGACAGGGGAGGTGCCTGAAGCTTTCTTT
.,.,TRBV5-4,TRBJ1-3,CASSSAGTIGNTIYF,TGTGCCAGCAGCTCCGCCGGGACAATTGGAAACACCATATATTTT
.,.,TRBV10-3,TRBJ1-1,CAISSNRRQVNTEAFF,TGTGCCATCAGTTCAAATCGTCGTCAGGTGAACACTGAAGCTTTCTTT
TRBD1,.,TRBV2,TRBJ2-3,CASSPPGQGFRIFTDTQYF,TGTGCCAGCAGTCCTCCGGGACAGGGGTTCCGCATTTTCACAGATACGCAGTATTTT
.,.,TRBV7-9,TRBJ1-2,CASSPSGVRYGYTF,TGTGCCAGCAGCCCCTCGGGGGTGAGGTATGGCTACACCTTC
TRBD1,.,TRBV19,TRBJ2-7,CASRRQGALEQYF,TGTGCCAGTAGGCGACAGGGGGCGCTAGAGCAGTACTTC
.,.,TRBV6-5,TRBJ2-3,CASSYSRTVSTDTQYF,TGTGCCAGCAGTTACTCGCGCACGGTTAGCACAGATACGCAGTATTTT
.,few,TRBV7-8,TRBJ2-5,CASSLRRQETQYF,TGTGCCAGCAGTTTACGGCGGCAAGAGACCCAGTACTTC
TRBD2,.,TRBV5-1,TRBJ2-2,CASSPARGLYNTGELFF,TGCGCCAGCAGCCCGGCTAGGGGACTATATAACACCGGGGAGCTGTTTTTT
.,.,TRBV6-1,TRBJ1-2,CASKRQVGRMYGYTF,TGTGCCAGCAAACGACAGGTGGGACGTATGTATGGCTACACCTTC
TRBD1,.,TRBV7-6,TRBJ2-3,CASSFPMGQGSTDTQYF,TGTGCCAGCAGCTTTCCAATGGGACAGGGATCCACAGATACGCAGTATTTT
TRBD1,.,TRBV5-4,TRBJ2-7,CASRPPGQEYEQYF,TGTGCCAGCAGACCTCCGGGACAGGAGTACGAGCAGTACTTC
.,.,TRBV19,TRBJ2-1,CASTIQGLSYNEQFF,TGTGCCAGTACCATACAGGGTCTCTCCTACAATGAGCAGTTCTTC
TRBD1,few,TRBV7-9,TRBJ2-3,CASSPRDRVTDTQYF,TGTGCCAGCAGCCCCAGAGACAGGGTGACAGATACGCAGTATTTT
.,.,TRBV11-2,TRBJ1-2,CASSHEGDGYTF,TGTGCCAGCAGCCACGAGGGGGATGGCTACACCTTC
.,.,TRBV19,TRBJ1-5,CASRWGGWGFSNQPQHF,TGTGCCAGTAGGTGGGGGGGGTGGGGATTTAGCAATCAGCCCCAGCATTTT
TRBD1,.,TRBV19,TRBJ1-1,CASSERGRMVFF,TGTGCCAGTAGTGAGAGGGGGCGGATGGTTTTCTTT
.,.,TRBV11-2,TRBJ2-1,CASSFMAGTRGQFF,TGTGCCAGCAGCTTTATGGCGGGGACTCGTGGGCAGTTCTTC
.,.,TRBV6-5,TRBJ2-7,CASSNYGRGEQYF,TGTGCCAGCAGTAACTACGGGCGGGGCGAGCAGTACTTC